Shown below are 31 T cell receptor beta chains from a single sample sequenced in a study of breast tumors, draining lymph nodes, adjacent tissues. Axillary draining lymph nodes of breast cancer patients supplied the node samples. TCRdb fed the multiplex PCR reads into MiXCR, producing one record per CDR3 protein. There are some 230,000 distinct CDR3 sequences in the sample; roughly a third occur only once, and approximately 3.3% lies in the top ten. Sequencing input: axillary lymph node tissue. Receptors originate from a female donor with breast cancer. Some clones in this sample may be carry-over from other donors' samples.

V usage is TRBV19 and J usage is TRBJ1-1, with 9 bases lining up with TRBD1. CDR1 and CDR2 from the germline V gene are LNHDA and SQIVND (reference sequence). This CDR3 has 15 amino acids. V dropped 8 bases and J dropped 1; count of bases not matched to a gene: 8. The CDR3: CASFVQGAPNTEAFF. The CDR3 DNA reads TGTGCCAGTTTCGTACAGGGGGCGCCGAACACTGAAGCTTTCTTT. The entire variable domain, with the rest obtained from reference TRBV19 and TRBJ1-1, is as follows: DGGITQSPKYLFRKEGQNVTLSCEQNLNHDAMYWYRQDPGQGLRLIYYSQIVNDFQKGDIAEGYSVSREKKESFPLTVTSAQKNPTAFYLCASFVQGAPNTEAFFGQGTRLTVV.

The table lists this clonotype with many counts. V gene TRBV11-1 combines with J gene TRBJ2-1; TRBD2 might be the D (5 bases). The CDR3 has 14 amino acids. The germline gives CDR1 SGHAT, CDR2 FQDESV (reference sequence). The V gene lost 5 bases and the J gene lost 1 base, with 9 bases spanning the gap. CDR3 in DNA: TGTGCCAGCAGCCCGGACTGGTCCTACAATGAGCAGTTCTTC. This encodes CASSPDWSYNEQFF.

There are many counts of this clonotype. The V gene is TRBV4-1, the J gene TRBJ2-2, with 8 bases aligning to TRBD2. The CDR3 covers 19 residues. Germline-derived CDR1 and CDR2 are MGHRA and YSYEKL. Trimming took 5 bases from V and 2 from J; bases not matched to a gene: 16. The CDR3 DNA follows: TGCGCCAGCAGCTCCCGACGGCGGGGGGCGACCGATAACACCGGGGAGCTGTTTTTT. Amino acids: CASSSRRRGATDNTGELFF.

This clonotype was counted a few times. The chain uses TRBV27 and TRBJ1-4; D is possibly TRBD1 (6 bases). This CDR3 is 14 amino acids long. The ends were cut back, 7 bases at V and 6 bases at J, with 15 bases in the middle. Germline CDR1 is MNHEY and CDR2 is SMNVEV (reference sequence). In DNA form, the CDR3 reads TGTGCCAGCAACGACGGCAAGGGGGATGAAAAACTGTTTTTT. Its translation is CASNDGKGDEKLFF. Supplemented by reference TRBV27 and TRBJ1-4, the full variable domain reads EAQVTQNPRYLITVTGKKLTVTCSQNMNHEYMSWYRQDPGLGLRQIYYSMNVEVTDKGDVPEGYKVSRKEKRNFPLILESPSPNQTSLYFCASNDGKGDEKLFFGSGTQLSVL.

This clonotype was seen many times. The V call is TRBV2, the J call TRBJ1-4; the D gene is possibly TRBD1 (6 bases). Germline values: CDR1 SNHLY, CDR2 FYNNEI. CDR3 length: 13 amino acids. V was trimmed by 8 bases and J by 8 bases, leaving 15 bases between them. CDR3 amino acids: CASRTANREKLFF. The CDR3 DNA reads as TGTGCCAGCCGGACAGCCAACAGGGAAAAACTGTTTTTT.

In this sample, this clonotype turned up a few times. J is TRBJ2-3 and V is TRBV6-1, with 7 positions matching TRBD2. This CDR3 has 16 residues. Germline values: CDR1 MNHNS, CDR2 SASEGT. The trim removed 7 bases at V and 2 bases at J, leaving 12 bases unmatched. The CDR3 DNA reads as TGTGCCAGCACCCAAGTGGCTAGCGGTCCCACAGATACGCAGTATTTT. It specifies CASTQVASGPTDTQYF.

This clonotype was recorded only once. The V call is TRBV5-1, the J call TRBJ2-5; D is perhaps TRBD1 or TRBD2 (5 bases each). CDR3 length: 15 residues. Trimming removed 0 bases at V and 5 bases at J, with 14 bases between. Germline V gene data show CDR1 as SGHRS and CDR2 as YFSETQ. The DNA for the CDR3 is TGCGCCAGCAGCTTGGCCCTTGGGGGTTTGGAGACCCAGTACTTC. Amino acids: CASSLALGGLETQYF.

This clonotype was seen only a few times. The rearrangement uses TRBV20-1 and TRBJ1-1; D is possibly TRBD1 (6 bases). The CDR3 loop spans 15 amino acids. Germline assignment: CDR1 DFQATT and CDR2 SNEGSKA (reference sequence). The V end lost 0 bases, the J end lost 0 bases, and 11 bases lay between the germline ends. The CDR3 spells CSAREFDRMNTEAFF. CDR3 bases: TGCAGTGCTAGAGAGTTCGACAGGATGAACACTGAAGCTTTCTTT.

Of note for this clonotype: Given a much more abundant clone one base away, this may be a read error. The J gene is TRBJ2-3, the V gene TRBV20-1; D not certain. There are 11 residues in the CDR3. Germline V lookup: CDR1 DFQATT, CDR2 SNEGSKA (reference sequence). This CDR3 reads CSANRADTQSF. For the CDR3, the DNA is TGCAGTGCCAATAGGGCAGATACGCAGTCTTTT.

This clonotype was observed a few times. The V gene is TRBV27, the J gene TRBJ2-3; 11 bases match TRBD2. V lost 2 bases and J lost 0; bases outside the gene matches: 4. CDR3 length: 17 amino acids. Per the germline V gene, CDR1 is MNHEY and CDR2 is SMNVEV (reference sequence). The CDR3 nucleotides read TGTGCCAGCAGTTTAACCAGACTAGCGGGAAGCACAGATACGCAGTATTTT. It is translated as CASSLTRLAGSTDTQYF.

The table lists this clonotype with many counts. The chain employs TRBV19 and TRBJ2-2, with D maybe TRBD2 (5 bases). The CDR3 sequence is 14 residues long. Trimming cost V 3 bases and J 8 bases, with 13 bases left between them. Germline V gives CDR1 LNHDA, CDR2 SQIVND (reference sequence). The CDR3 nucleotides are TGTGCCAGTAGTATCGACGGAGGACTGGGGGAGCTGTTTTTT. Translating gives CASSIDGGLGELFF.

This clonotype was recorded at least ten times. The J gene is TRBJ1-5, the V gene TRBV9, with D unresolved. CDR1 and CDR2 from the germline V gene are SGDLS and YYNGEE. CDR3 length: 14 amino acids. The V and J ends lost 4 bases and 0 bases respectively, with 8 bases between them. The CDR3 region has the DNA TGTGCCAGCAGCCGGGAATTTAGCAATCAGCCCCAGCATTTT. It encodes CASSREFSNQPQHF.

The chain couples TRBV5-1 to TRBJ1-1, with D tentatively TRBD1 (6 bases). Between the trimmed V and J ends, which lost 4 bases and 1 base, there was a span of 17 bases. The V gene's germline CDR1 is SGHRS and CDR2 YFSETQ. The CDR3 is made up of 16 amino acids. The chain's CDR3 is CASSPFPGARNTEAFF. DNA of the CDR3: TGCGCCAGCAGCCCCTTCCCAGGGGCCCGGAACACTGAAGCTTTCTTT.

This clonotype was seen only a few times. The chain employs TRBV6-1 and TRBJ2-3, with D uncertain. V was pared by 7 bases and J by 0 bases, with 14 bases between. The CDR3 is 15 amino acids. Germline assignment: CDR1 MNHNS and CDR2 SASEGT. CDR3 region: CASIDRAYSTDTQYF. In nucleotides, the CDR3 is TGTGCCAGCATCGATCGAGCCTATAGCACAGATACGCAGTATTTT.

The chain has TRBV24-1 and TRBJ1-4; D gene ambiguous. The CDR3 has 11 amino acids. Germline V gene data show CDR1 as KGHDR and CDR2 as SFDVKD. Trimming took 6 bases from V and 6 from J, leaving 4 bases between them. The CDR3 sequence: CATSSYEKLFF. CDR3 sequence (DNA): TGTGCCACCAGTTCCTATGAAAAACTGTTTTTT.

In its sample, this clonotype was seen many times. The chain couples TRBV24-1 to TRBJ2-3; perhaps TRBD1 as D (5 bases). The CDR3 is made up of 13 amino acids. CDR1 KGHDR and CDR2 SFDVKD come from the germline V gene. V lost 2 bases and J lost 8, with 10 bases in between. The CDR3 sequence is CATSDSTQGTQYF. CDR3 bases: TGTGCCACCAGTGATTCGACCCAGGGTACGCAGTATTTT.

The chain joins TRBV7-9 to TRBJ2-6, with a weak D call TRBD1 (5 bases). Germline V gene sequence: CDR1 SEHNR, CDR2 FQNEAQ (reference sequence). The CDR3 runs to 15 residues. V lost 3 bases, J lost 4 bases, and 10 bases lay in between. CDR3 residues: CASSFDRQGANVLTF. In DNA, the CDR3 is TGTGCCAGCAGCTTCGACCGACAGGGGGCCAACGTCCTGACTTTC.

The chain links TRBV19 to TRBJ2-2, with 7 bases lining up with TRBD1. Germline CDR1 and CDR2: LNHDA and SQIVND (reference sequence). With 7 bases clipped from V and 6 bases from J, the junction kept 2 bases outside the gene matches. The CDR3 covers 12 residues. CDR3 DNA sequence: TGTGCCAGTAATACAGGGGCCGGGGAGCTGTTTTTT. Encoded protein: CASNTGAGELFF.

The chain has TRBV7-9 and TRBJ2-2; possibly TRBD1 for D (6 bases). Trimming shortened V by 1 base and J by 13 bases, and 10 bases separated the two germline ends. This CDR3 comprises 12 residues. Germline V gene data show CDR1 as SEHNR and CDR2 as FQNEAQ (reference sequence). The CDR3 DNA reads as TGTGCCAGCAGCTTAGAGACAGGTGGGCTGTTTTTT. Its protein product is CASSLETGGLFF.

This clonotype was seen just once. The chain is built from TRBV2 and TRBJ2-2, with D possibly being TRBD2 (6 bases). Trimming stripped 0 bases from V and 6 bases from J, with 11 bases between. Looked up from germline, CDR1 is SNHLY and CDR2 is FYNNEI. CDR3 length equals 15 residues. CDR3 sequence: CASSEAGGIAGELFF. CDR3 sequence (DNA): TGTGCCAGCAGTGAAGCAGGAGGGATTGCCGGGGAGCTGTTTTTT. The variable domain in full, completed from reference TRBV2 and TRBJ2-2, reads EPEVTQTPSHQVTQMGQEVILRCVPISNHLYFYWYRQILGQKVEFLVSFYNNEISEKSEIFDDQFSVERPDGSNFTLKIRSTKLEDSAMYFCASSEAGGIAGELFFGEGSRLTVL.

This clonotype was picked up many times. This chain connects TRBV20-1 to TRBJ2-3, with 10 positions matching TRBD2. CDR1 and CDR2 (germline): DFQATT, SNEGSKA (reference sequence). J gave up 4 bases and V 6 bases, and 10 bases lay outside the gene matches. The CDR3 runs 15 residues. CDR3 region: CSAPRTSGWPDTQYF. The CDR3 nucleotides read TGCAGTGCCCCGAGGACTAGCGGTTGGCCAGATACGCAGTATTTT.

There are a few counts of this clonotype. The chain employs TRBV27 and TRBJ2-7, with TRBD2 matching over 14 bases. In germline, CDR1 is MNHEY, CDR2 SMNVEV (reference sequence). CDR3 length: 14 residues. The trim removed 6 bases at V and 7 bases at J, leaving 5 bases unmatched. The CDR3 bases are TGTGCCAGCAGGGGACTAGCGGGAGTTGGGGAGCAGTACTTC. Translating it yields CASRGLAGVGEQYF.

This clonotype was seen a few times. The genes are TRBV18 and TRBJ2-2; the D gene could be TRBD1 or TRBD2 (5 bases each). CDR3 length: 17 residues. Germline V gene data show CDR1 as KGHSH and CDR2 as LQKENI. V lost 1 base and J lost 4, with 16 bases in between. The CDR3 bases are TGTGCCAGCTCACCACGATCTTCTAGGGGAGTCACCGGGGAGCTGTTTTTT. Translating gives CASSPRSSRGVTGELFF.

This clonotype was seen only a few times. The V and J genes are TRBV12-3 or TRBV12-4 and TRBJ1-1; D unresolved. The CDR3 consists of 11 residues. V lost 5 bases to trimming and J lost 8 bases, with 9 bases between them. CDR3 sequence: CASSGSGEAFF. The CDR3 DNA reads TGTGCCAGCAGTGGGTCGGGAGAAGCTTTCTTT.

The chain uses TRBV11-1 and TRBJ2-1, with a tentative D call TRBD1 (6 bases). Trimming stripped 1 base from V and 3 bases from J, with 13 bases between. Germline V lookup: CDR1 SGHAT, CDR2 FQDESV (reference sequence). The CDR3 is 16 amino acids. The CDR3 DNA follows: TGTGCCAGCAGCTTAGGTCCGGGACAAGTCTACAATGAGCAGTTCTTC. This gives the protein CASSLGPGQVYNEQFF.

Remarks on this clonotype: This may come from a read error, since a much larger clone is one base off. V and J are TRBV5-5 and TRBJ1-2; D not certain. Trimming shortened V by 2 bases and J by 1 base, and 18 bases separated the two germline ends. Germline V CDR1 and CDR2: SGHKS, YYEKEE (reference sequence). There are 17 residues in the CDR3. The CDR3 reads CASSFSAAAQNNYGYTF. The DNA of the CDR3 is TGTGCCAGCAGCTTCTCCGCAGCGGCCCAGAATAACTATGGCTACACCTTC.

In its sample, this clonotype was seen many times. The rearrangement uses TRBV29-1 and TRBJ2-7; 7 bases match TRBD1. This CDR3 has 13 amino acids. Germline V gene data show CDR1 as SQVTM and CDR2 as ANQGSEA. J lost 3 bases, V lost 4 bases, and 6 bases had no gene match. The CDR3 sequence: CSVVPGGSYEQYF. Written as DNA, the CDR3 is TGCAGCGTTGTGCCAGGGGGAAGCTACGAGCAGTACTTC.

In this sample, this clonotype turned up a few times. A much bigger clone sits one base away, suggesting this may be a read error. The J gene is TRBJ2-5, the V gene TRBV20-1; D possibly corresponds to TRBD1 (5 bases). Germline CDR1 reads DFQATT; CDR2 reads SNEGSKA (reference sequence). The length of the CDR3 is 14 residues. CDR3 nucleotide sequence: TGCAGTGCTAGAGATCTTGACAGACAAGCGACCCAGTACTTC. It yields the protein CSARDLDRQATQYF.

This clonotype has ten or more counts. The genes are TRBV20-1 and TRBJ2-7, with 7 positions matching TRBD1. The V gene end was trimmed by 1 base and the J gene end by 0 bases; junction bases not matched to a gene: 3. The CDR3 sequence is 14 residues long. CDR1 and CDR2 (germline): DFQATT, SNEGSKA (reference sequence). In DNA form, the CDR3 reads TGCAGTGCTAGAGGGGACAGCAGCTCCTACGAGCAGTACTTC. It is translated as CSARGDSSSYEQYF.

J is TRBJ2-3 and V is TRBV19; no definite D call. In germline, CDR1 is LNHDA, CDR2 SQIVND (reference sequence). The V gene lost 1 base and the J gene lost 6 bases, with 11 bases spanning the gap. The CDR3 length is 14 residues. The CDR3, as DNA: TGTGCCAGTAGTATAGGACGAGGAGCGGATACGCAGTATTTT. Protein sequence: CASSIGRGADTQYF.

The V and J genes are TRBV24-1 and TRBJ2-3; 15 bases fit TRBD2. The CDR3 loop spans 22 amino acids. With V trimmed by 0 bases and J by 5 bases, 17 bases remained unmatched. Germline V gene sequence: CDR1 KGHDR, CDR2 SFDVKD. CDR3 loop: CATSDLASSRTSGRAGEDTQYF. CDR3 DNA: TGTGCCACCAGTGATTTGGCCAGCAGCCGGACTAGCGGGAGGGCCGGGGAAGATACGCAGTATTTT.